Sequencing of this T cell receptor (beta chain) was carried out in a study of beta chain features in type 1 diabetes. General study points: Shorter TCRB CDR3s, moderately but significantly so, marked every one of the four CD4+ subsets in Type 1 diabetes patients. Sampled from patients, naive, central memory and Treg TCRB repertoires appeared more similar than those sampled from healthy donors. PCR might favor shorter templates, equally in patients and controls.

Germline V gene lookup returns CDR1 DFQATT and CDR2 SNEGSKA (reference sequence). Trimming took 6 bases from V and 5 from J, leaving 11 bases between them. This CDR3 region has 11 residues. This clone was seen a handful of times. Its antigen is undetermined. All of the isolated RNA was reverse transcribed, so expressed TCRB transcripts were sequenced. TCRdb's copy holds only in-frame clones and misses some; the assay was immunoSEQ multiplex PCR. The sample consists of 300,000 to 350,000 clones, 6.5% to 10% of them appearing once. By way of CD45RO/CCR7/CD25/CD127/CD95/CD27, the CD4+ regulatory, stem cell-like memory, central memory and naive cells were sorted.

Sequencing was performed on central memory CD4+ T cells from blood. This TCR was sampled from a woman aged 18-29 years in good health. V gene TRBV20-1 combines with J gene TRBJ2-7, with D unresolved. The CDR3 loop is CSAPRGDEQYF. CDR3 nucleotide sequence: TGCAGTGCCCCTCGTGGGGACGAGCAGTACTTC.